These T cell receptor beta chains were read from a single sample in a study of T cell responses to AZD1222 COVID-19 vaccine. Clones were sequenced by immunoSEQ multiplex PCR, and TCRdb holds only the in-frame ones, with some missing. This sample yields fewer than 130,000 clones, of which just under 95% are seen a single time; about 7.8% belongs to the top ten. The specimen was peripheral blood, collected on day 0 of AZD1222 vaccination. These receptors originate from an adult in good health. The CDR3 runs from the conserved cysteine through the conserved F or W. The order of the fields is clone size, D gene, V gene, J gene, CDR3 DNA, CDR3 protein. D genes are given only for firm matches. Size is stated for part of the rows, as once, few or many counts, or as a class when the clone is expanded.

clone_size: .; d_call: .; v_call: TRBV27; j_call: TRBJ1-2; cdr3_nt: TGTGCCAGCGCCCAGGCGTCGTCCGGCTACACCTTC; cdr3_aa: CASAQASSGYTF
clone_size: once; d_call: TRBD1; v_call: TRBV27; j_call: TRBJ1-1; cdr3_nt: TGTGCCAGCAGTTGGGGACAGGGGGCGAACACTGAAGCTTTCTTT; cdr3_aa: CASSWGQGANTEAFF
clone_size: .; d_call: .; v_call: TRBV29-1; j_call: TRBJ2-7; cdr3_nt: TGCAGCGTCACAGCCAACTACGAGCAGTACTTC; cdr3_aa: CSVTANYEQYF
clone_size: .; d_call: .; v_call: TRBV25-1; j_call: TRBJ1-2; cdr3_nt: TGTGCCAGCAGTGGGGACGTCGATTACATCTATGGCTACACCTTC; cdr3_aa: CASSGDVDYIYGYTF
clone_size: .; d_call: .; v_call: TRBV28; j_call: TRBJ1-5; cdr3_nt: TGTGCCAGCAGTCTTATACCATTTAGCAATCAGCCCCAGCATTTT; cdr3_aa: CASSLIPFSNQPQHF
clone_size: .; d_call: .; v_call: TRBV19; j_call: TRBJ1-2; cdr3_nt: TGTGCCAGTAGTATTAGCGACAGGTACTATGGCTACACCTTC; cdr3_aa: CASSISDRYYGYTF
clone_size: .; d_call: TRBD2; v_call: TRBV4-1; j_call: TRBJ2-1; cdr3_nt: TGCGCCAGCAGCCAAGATTTTCGACTAGCGGGGATTTCCTACAATGAGCAGTTCTTC; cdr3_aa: CASSQDFRLAGISYNEQFF
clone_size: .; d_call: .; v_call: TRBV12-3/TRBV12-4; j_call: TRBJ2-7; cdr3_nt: TGTGCCAGCAGCGCCCAGGGATCCGAGCAGTACTTC; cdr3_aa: CASSAQGSEQYF
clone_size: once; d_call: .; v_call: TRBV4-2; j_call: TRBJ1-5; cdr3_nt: TGTGCCAGCAGCCAAGATGCGGACAATCAGCCCCAGCATTTT; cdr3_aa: CASSQDADNQPQHF
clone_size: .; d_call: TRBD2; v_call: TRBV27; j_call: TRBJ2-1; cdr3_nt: TGTGCCAGCAGTCTCCGTCTCCTCACTAGCGGGGGGGCCAATGAGCAGTTCTTC; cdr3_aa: CASSLRLLTSGGANEQFF
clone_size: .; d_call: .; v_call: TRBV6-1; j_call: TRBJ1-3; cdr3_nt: TGTGCCAGCAGTGAACGGCAAGGGATTAACGGAAACACCATATATTTT; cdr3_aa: CASSERQGINGNTIYF
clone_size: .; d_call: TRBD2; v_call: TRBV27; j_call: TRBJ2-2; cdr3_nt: TGTGCCAGCAGTTTAGGCCGGGGGGACACCGGGGAGCTGTTTTTT; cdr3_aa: CASSLGRGDTGELFF
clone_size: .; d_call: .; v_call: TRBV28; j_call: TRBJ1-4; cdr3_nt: TGTGCCACCATTTCAGGATCCGGCGAAAAACTGTTTTTT; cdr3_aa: CATISGSGEKLFF
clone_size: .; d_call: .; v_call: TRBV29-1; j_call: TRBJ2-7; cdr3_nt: TGCAGCGTTGCGGGGGACGGATCCTCCTACGAGCAGTACTTC; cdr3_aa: CSVAGDGSSYEQYF
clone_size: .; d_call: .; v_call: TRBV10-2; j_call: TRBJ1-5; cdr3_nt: TGCGCCAGCAGTGAGATTTTCAATCAGCCCCAGCATTTT; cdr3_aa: CASSEIFNQPQHF
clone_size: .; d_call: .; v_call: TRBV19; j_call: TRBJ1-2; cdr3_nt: TGTGGATCAGGGAGGAGGGACTATGGCTACACCTTC; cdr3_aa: CGSGRRDYGYTF
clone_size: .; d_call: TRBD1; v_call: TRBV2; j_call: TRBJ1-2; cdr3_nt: TGTGCCAGCAGGGCTGGGACAGAAGGATACTATGGCTACACCTTC; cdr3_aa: CASRAGTEGYYGYTF
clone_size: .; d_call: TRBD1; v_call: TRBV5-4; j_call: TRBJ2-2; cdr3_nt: TGTGCCAGCAGCACGACAGGGGACGGGGAGCTGTTTTTT; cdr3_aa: CASSTTGDGELFF
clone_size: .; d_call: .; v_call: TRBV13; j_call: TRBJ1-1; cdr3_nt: TGTGCCAGCAGCCCGAGGGAGAGCACTGAAGCTTTCTTT; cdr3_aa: CASSPRESTEAFF
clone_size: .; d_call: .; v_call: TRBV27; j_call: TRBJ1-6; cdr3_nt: TGTGCCAGCAGTTTTTGGGGAAACTATAATTCACCCCTCCACTTT; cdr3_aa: CASSFWGNYNSPLHF
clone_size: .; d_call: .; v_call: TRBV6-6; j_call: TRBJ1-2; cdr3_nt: TGTGCCAGCACCCTAGGGGAGGGCTACACCTTC; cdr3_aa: CASTLGEGYTF
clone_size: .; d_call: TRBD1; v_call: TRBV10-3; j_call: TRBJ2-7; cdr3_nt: TGTGCCATCAGTTCGGGACAGCCTTACGAGCAGTACTTC; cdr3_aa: CAISSGQPYEQYF
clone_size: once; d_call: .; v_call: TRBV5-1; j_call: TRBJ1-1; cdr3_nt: TGCGCCAGCACCACCAGTGGGGGCGTTATCACTGAAGCTTTCTTT; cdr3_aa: CASTTSGGVITEAFF
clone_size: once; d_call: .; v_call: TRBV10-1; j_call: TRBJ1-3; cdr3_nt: TGCGCCAGCAGTGAGTCGCGGAACTCTGGAAACACCATATATTTT; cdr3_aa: CASSESRNSGNTIYF
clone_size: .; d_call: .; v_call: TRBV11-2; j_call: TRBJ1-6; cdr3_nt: TGTGCCAGCAGGGGACGTAATAATTCACCCCTCCACTTT; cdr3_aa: CASRGRNNSPLHF
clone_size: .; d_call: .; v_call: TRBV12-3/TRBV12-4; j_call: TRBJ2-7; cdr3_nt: TGTGCCAGCAGTAGGACAGAAACCTACGAGCAGTACTTC; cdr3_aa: CASSRTETYEQYF
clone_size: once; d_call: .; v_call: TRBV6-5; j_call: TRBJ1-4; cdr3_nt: TGTGCCAGCAGTTACCGGGGGCTTACTAATGAAAAACTGTTTTTT; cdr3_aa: CASSYRGLTNEKLFF
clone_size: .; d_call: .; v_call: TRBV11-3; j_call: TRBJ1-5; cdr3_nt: TGTGCCAGCAGCTCCGGGGAGGTTCAGCCCCAGCATTTT; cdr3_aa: CASSSGEVQPQHF
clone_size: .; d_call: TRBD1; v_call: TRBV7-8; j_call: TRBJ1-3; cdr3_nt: TGTGCCAGCAGCCCCGACCCGGGACAGGCTACCGCGCGAGGCACCATATATTTT; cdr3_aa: CASSPDPGQATARGTIYF
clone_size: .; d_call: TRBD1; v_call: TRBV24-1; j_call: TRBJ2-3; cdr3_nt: TGTGCCACCAGTGATTTAAACAGGGGGCAGCAGTATTTT; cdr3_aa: CATSDLNRGQQYF
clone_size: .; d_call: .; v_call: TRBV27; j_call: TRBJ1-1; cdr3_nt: TGTGCCAGCAGTTCCTCGCGCGGGAACACTGAAGCTTTCTTT; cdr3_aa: CASSSSRGNTEAFF
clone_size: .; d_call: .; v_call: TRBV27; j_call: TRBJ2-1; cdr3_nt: TGTGCCAGCAGTTTACCGCCGGGACCCAACAATGAGCAGTTCTTC; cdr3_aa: CASSLPPGPNNEQFF
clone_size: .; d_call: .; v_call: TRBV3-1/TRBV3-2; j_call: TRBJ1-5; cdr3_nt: TGTGCCAGCAGCCCCAGTGGGGGAGGCAATCAGCCCCAGCATTTT; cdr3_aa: CASSPSGGGNQPQHF
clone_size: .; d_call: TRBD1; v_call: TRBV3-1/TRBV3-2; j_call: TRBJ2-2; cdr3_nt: TGTGCCAGCAGCCGGCGGAGAACAGGGGGCATCGGGGAGCTGTTTTTT; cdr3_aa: CASSRRRTGGIGELFF
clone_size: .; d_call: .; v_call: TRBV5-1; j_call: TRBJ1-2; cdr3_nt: TGCGCCAGCAGCATGGACAATCGTAAAGGCTACACCTTC; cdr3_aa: CASSMDNRKGYTF
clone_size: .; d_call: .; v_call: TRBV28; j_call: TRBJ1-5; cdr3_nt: TGTGCCAGCACGGGTAGCAATCAGCCCCAGCATTTT; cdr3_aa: CASTGSNQPQHF
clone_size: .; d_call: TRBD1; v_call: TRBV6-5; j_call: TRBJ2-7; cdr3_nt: TGTGCCAGCAGTTACCTATCGACAGGGGAATACGAGCAGTACTTC; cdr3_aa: CASSYLSTGEYEQYF
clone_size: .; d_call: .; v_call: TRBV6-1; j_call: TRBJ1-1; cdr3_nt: TGTGCCAGCAGTGAGGGGCAGCCTAACACTGAAGCTTTCTTT; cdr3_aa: CASSEGQPNTEAFF
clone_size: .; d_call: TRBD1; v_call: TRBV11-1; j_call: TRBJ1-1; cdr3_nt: TGTGCCAGCAGCCGCAGGCAGGGGGCGCCCACTGAAGCTTTCTTT; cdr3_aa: CASSRRQGAPTEAFF
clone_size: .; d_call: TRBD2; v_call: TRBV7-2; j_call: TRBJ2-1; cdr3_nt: TGTGCCAGCAGCTTTGCCGGGACTAGCGGGAATTACAATGAGCAGTTCTTC; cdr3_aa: CASSFAGTSGNYNEQFF
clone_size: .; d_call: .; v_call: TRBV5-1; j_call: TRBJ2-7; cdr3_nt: TGCGCCAGCAGCTTGGGAGACTCCCGAGACGAGCAGTACTTC; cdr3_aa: CASSLGDSRDEQYF
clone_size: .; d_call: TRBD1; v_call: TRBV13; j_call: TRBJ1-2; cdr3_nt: TGTGCCAGCAGCGTACCGGGACAGGGAAGGGCTGGCTACACCTTC; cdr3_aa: CASSVPGQGRAGYTF
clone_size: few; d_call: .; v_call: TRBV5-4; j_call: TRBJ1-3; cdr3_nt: TGTGCCAGCAGCTTGGCCGGGGCTGCCTCTGGAAACACCATATATTTT; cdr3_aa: CASSLAGAASGNTIYF
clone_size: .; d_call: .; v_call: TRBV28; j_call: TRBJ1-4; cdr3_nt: TGTGCCAGCAGTTCGGCTAATGAAAAACTGTTTTTT; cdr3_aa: CASSSANEKLFF
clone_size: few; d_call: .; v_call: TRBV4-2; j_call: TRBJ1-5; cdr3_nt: TGTGCCAGCAGCGAAAATGACCAGGGCCGTCAGCCCCAGCATTTT; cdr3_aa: CASSENDQGRQPQHF
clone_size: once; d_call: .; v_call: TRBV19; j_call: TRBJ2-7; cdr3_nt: TGTGCCAGTAGTATAGTGCAGGGTGTGGGCGAGCAGTACTTC; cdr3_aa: CASSIVQGVGEQYF
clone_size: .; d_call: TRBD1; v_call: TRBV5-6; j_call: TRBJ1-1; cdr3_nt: TGTGCCAGCAGCTGGAGGCAGACAGGGGGAACTGAAGCTTTCTTT; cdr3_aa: CASSWRQTGGTEAFF
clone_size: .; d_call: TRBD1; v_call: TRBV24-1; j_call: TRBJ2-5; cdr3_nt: TGTGCCACCAGTGATACAGGGGGAGGTCAAGAGACCCAGTACTTC; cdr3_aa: CATSDTGGGQETQYF